This T cell receptor (beta chain) was recorded in a study of cytomegalovirus exposure and HLA in healthy donors. Study-wide points: Within an earlier analysis, most TCR beta V segments proved productive either about 90% or about 30% of the time. Indistinguishable V segments such as TRBV6-2 and TRBV6-3 were excluded.

About this clone: What it recognizes is unknown.

A multiplex PCR was run with 60 Vbeta primers and 13 Jbeta primers. Libraries were prepared by immunoSEQ multiplex PCR; TCRdb keeps only in-frame clonotypes and omits some of them. Among some 130,000 clones listed, around 84% were seen once. Germline loops: CDR1 SGHKS, CDR2 YYEKEE (reference sequence). This CDR3 is 15 amino acids long. The germline V and J ends were trimmed by 7 bases and 5 bases, with 21 bases remaining between them. V gene TRBV5-5 combines with J gene TRBJ1-2, with D tentatively TRBD1 (6 bases). Sequencing was done on a sample of PBMCs. The origin of this receptor is a man aged 50 or older in good health and CMV-seronegative. DNA for the CDR3: TGTGCCAGCGGAAGTAGGACAGCGGGGGAGTATGGCTACACCTTC. Its translation is CASGSRTAGEYGYTF.